This T cell receptor (beta chain) emerged from a study of chronic HIV infection and antiretroviral therapy. Each CDR3 protein gets one entry after TCRdb re-called the 5' RACE reads with MiXCR. The sample shows roughly 48,000 distinct CDR3 sequences, approximately 20% of them seen only once. CDR3 length: 15 residues. CDR1 MDHEN and CDR2 SYDVKM come from the germline V gene. The germline V and J ends were trimmed by 6 bases and 3 bases, with 18 bases remaining between them. This clonotype has more than one count but fewer than ten. The TCR originated in an adult who had HIV and had not received antiretroviral therapy, or was an uninfected healthy control (not recorded which). The chain uses TRBV28 and TRBJ2-7; D not resolved. Sequenced material: peripheral blood. CDR3 DNA: TGTGCCAGCAGACCAACTCGACGTGGGGTCTACGAGCAGTACTTC. It encodes CASRPTRRGVYEQYF.